Listed below are T cell receptor beta chains from one sample, sequenced in a study of T cells in tumors after PD-1 blockade. TCRdb's copy holds only in-frame clones and misses some; the assay was immunoSEQ multiplex PCR. The table records some 15,000 clones, over 80% of them present only once. The sample in question was PBMCs, obtained after anti-PD-1 treatment. Receptors originate from a human donor with basal cell carcinoma. CDR3s include the opening cysteine and the closing phenylalanine or tryptophan. Each record gives: V gene, J gene, CDR3 protein.

V gene: TRBV29-1
J gene: TRBJ2-3
CDR3 protein: CSVDFGSGGDTQYF

V gene: TRBV19
J gene: TRBJ2-7
CDR3 protein: CASSISRSGISYEQYF

V gene: TRBV4-1
J gene: TRBJ1-4
CDR3 protein: CASSQEWQFNEKLFF

V gene: TRBV2
J gene: TRBJ2-5
CDR3 protein: CASSAGAMETQYF

V gene: TRBV2
J gene: TRBJ1-5
CDR3 protein: CASSGVGPQDNQPQHF

V gene: TRBV10-3
J gene: TRBJ2-1
CDR3 protein: CAISDRGGAGEQFF

V gene: TRBV10-3
J gene: TRBJ1-1
CDR3 protein: CASLERSNTEAFF

V gene: TRBV5-1
J gene: TRBJ2-1
CDR3 protein: CASSSGNAGNEQFF

V gene: TRBV28
J gene: TRBJ2-5
CDR3 protein: CASSLPGQLQETQYF

V gene: TRBV9
J gene: TRBJ2-3
CDR3 protein: CASSEGQGAGTQYF

V gene: TRBV19
J gene: TRBJ2-5
CDR3 protein: CASSRRNREETQYF

V gene: TRBV5-4
J gene: TRBJ2-7
CDR3 protein: CASSFGGGGQSIYEQYF

V gene: TRBV5-6
J gene: TRBJ2-7
CDR3 protein: CASSRVEGEYSYEQYF

V gene: TRBV28
J gene: TRBJ2-5
CDR3 protein: CASRRLAGGWETQYF

V gene: TRBV30
J gene: TRBJ1-5
CDR3 protein: CAWRQKGGNQPQHF

V gene: TRBV14
J gene: TRBJ2-3
CDR3 protein: CASSQVGRLTDTQYF

V gene: TRBV28
J gene: TRBJ2-4
CDR3 protein: CASSGFTGKEMAKNIQYF

V gene: TRBV28
J gene: TRBJ2-1
CDR3 protein: CASTSTGVYNEQFF

V gene: TRBV5-1
J gene: TRBJ1-1
CDR3 protein: CASSLGTGGNVNTEAFF

V gene: TRBV7-9
J gene: TRBJ2-2
CDR3 protein: CASSYDTHELFF

V gene: TRBV3-1/TRBV3-2
J gene: TRBJ2-2
CDR3 protein: CASSQFFSGGKNTGELFF

V gene: TRBV29-1
J gene: TRBJ1-3
CDR3 protein: CSVDRDPGNTIYF

V gene: TRBV28
J gene: TRBJ2-3
CDR3 protein: CASSLSTGPQYF

V gene: TRBV28
J gene: TRBJ1-2
CDR3 protein: CASSLGRERGYTF

V gene: TRBV14
J gene: TRBJ1-1
CDR3 protein: CASTQIRGNTEAFF